These T cell receptor beta chains were read from a single sample in a study of T-cell reconstitution after alpha-beta-depleted transplantation in children. TCRdb called the PCR reads again in MiXCR, with one record for every CDR3 protein. Of about 540,000 distinct CDR3 sequences in the sample, 15% to 20% were seen once. The sequencing used PBMCs from the stem cell graft donor, collected from the stem cell graft. All receptors come from a human donor who donated a stem cell graft to a child with acute lymphoblastic leukemia. CDR3s include the opening cysteine and the closing phenylalanine or tryptophan. Each record gives: V gene, J gene, clone size, D gene, CDR3 length, CDR3 protein, CDR3 DNA. The D gene is left open where the match is weak. Expanded clones are given a class, and other clones once, few, many or no size at all.

TRBV20-1	TRBJ2-7	NA	NA	14	CSARVRGGTYEQYF	TGCAGTGCTAGAGTGAGGGGAGGCACCTACGAGCAGTACTTC
TRBV9	TRBJ1-6	few	TRBD1	17	CASSFTTGTGYNSPLHF	TGTGCCAGCAGCTTTACCACCGGGACAGGGTATAATTCACCCCTCCACTTT
TRBV6-1	TRBJ1-2	few	TRBD1	17	CASSRGRRTGNNYGYTF	TGTGCCAGCAGTCGTGGGCGTCGGACAGGGAACAACTATGGCTACACCTTC
TRBV24-1	TRBJ2-1	few	TRBD2	13	CATSEAGGSEQFF	TGTGCCACCAGTGAAGCGGGAGGGTCTGAGCAGTTCTTC
TRBV29-1	TRBJ1-2	many	NA	13	CSVDWGENYGYTF	TGCAGCGTTGACTGGGGGGAGAACTATGGCTACACCTTC
TRBV5-1	TRBJ2-7	few	TRBD2	14	CASSFGTSAGEQYF	TGCGCCAGCAGCTTTGGGACTAGCGCGGGGGAGCAGTACTTC
TRBV27	TRBJ1-5	NA	NA	15	CASSFQGRANQPQHF	TGTGCCAGCAGTTTTCAGGGAAGGGCCAATCAGCCCCAGCATTTT
TRBV4-1	TRBJ2-7	few	NA	13	CASSQDLAYEQYF	TGCGCCAGCAGCCAAGATTTGGCCTACGAGCAGTACTTC
TRBV5-6	TRBJ2-5	NA	TRBD2	16	CASSRILAGDQETQYF	TGTGCCAGCAGCCGTATTTTAGCGGGAGACCAAGAGACCCAGTACTTC
TRBV12-3/TRBV12-4	TRBJ1-5	NA	TRBD1	18	CASSFGTGRILADQPQHF	TGTGCCAGCAGTTTCGGGACAGGGAGGATATTAGCGGATCAGCCCCAGCATTTT
TRBV9	TRBJ1-3	few	NA	14	CASSEGAPKNTIYF	TGTGCCAGCAGCGAAGGGGCCCCCAAGAACACCATATATTTT
TRBV30	TRBJ2-1	few	NA	14	CAWNSAGANNEQFF	TGTGCCTGGAACTCGGCTGGGGCAAACAATGAGCAGTTCTTC
TRBV7-3	TRBJ2-5	few	NA	17	CASSLTPAGPYQETQYF	TGTGCCAGCAGCTTAACCCCCGCAGGGCCCTACCAAGAGACCCAGTACTTC
TRBV27	TRBJ2-5	few	NA	14	CASSLSHLTSPLNF	TGTGCCAGCAGTTTATCCCATTTGACATCCCCGTTGAACTTC
TRBV20-1	TRBJ2-7	few	NA	12	CSASSRIYEQYF	TGCAGTGCTAGTAGCCGGATCTACGAGCAGTACTTC
TRBV27	TRBJ1-2	NA	NA	13	CASSLQENYGYTF	TGTGCCAGCAGTTTACAGGAGAACTATGGCTACACCTTC
TRBV12-3/TRBV12-4	TRBJ2-1	few	TRBD2	15	CASTSREDSYNEQFF	TGTGCCAGCACTTCGCGGGAGGACTCCTACAATGAGCAGTTCTTC
TRBV5-5	TRBJ1-1	many	NA	14	CASSPQARNTEAFF	TGTGCCAGCAGCCCACAAGCTAGGAACACTGAAGCTTTCTTT
TRBV5-1	TRBJ1-5	NA	NA	14	CASSLGGWDQPQHF	TGCGCCAGCAGCTTGGGGGGTTGGGATCAGCCCCAGCATTTT
TRBV5-1	TRBJ1-1	NA	TRBD1	17	CASSLAVVGQGFAEAFF	TGCGCCAGCAGCTTGGCCGTCGTCGGACAGGGATTCGCTGAAGCTTTCTTT
TRBV6-4	TRBJ2-6	many	NA	15	CASSERGAGANVLTF	TGTGCCAGCAGTGAAAGGGGGGCTGGGGCCAACGTCCTGACTTTC
TRBV7-6	TRBJ1-1	NA	NA	13	CASTEYRGTEAFF	TGTGCCAGCACCGAATATCGTGGGACTGAAGCTTTCTTT
TRBV10-3	TRBJ2-2	NA	NA	15	CAIRKAGPNTGELFF	TGTGCCATCAGGAAAGCGGGCCCTAACACCGGGGAGCTGTTTTTT
TRBV9	TRBJ2-7	few	TRBD2	14	CASSSSREAGEQYF	TGTGCCAGCAGCTCGAGCCGGGAGGCGGGCGAGCAGTACTTC
TRBV6-5	TRBJ2-7	NA	NA	14	CASGWGRSSYEQYF	TGTGCCAGCGGTTGGGGACGGAGCTCCTACGAGCAGTACTTC
TRBV5-1	TRBJ2-3	NA	TRBD2	17	CASSLPRSSGGIDTQYF	TGCGCCAGCAGCCTTCCCCGTTCTAGCGGGGGGATAGATACGCAGTATTTT
TRBV20-1	TRBJ2-7	few	NA	16	CSARWAGNLSSYEQYF	TGCAGTGCTAGATGGGCAGGTAACCTTAGCTCCTACGAGCAGTACTTC
TRBV27	TRBJ2-1	NA	NA	14	CASSLAGRGFGQFF	TGTGCCAGCAGTTTAGCTGGGCGGGGCTTTGGGCAGTTCTTC
TRBV27	TRBJ2-1	NA	NA	14	CASSFGGIIVEQFF	TGTGCCAGCAGTTTTGGTGGGATCATTGTGGAGCAGTTCTTC
TRBV5-5	TRBJ1-2	NA	NA	15	CASSPGTGTPYGYTF	TGTGCCAGCAGCCCAGGGACCGGGACCCCCTATGGCTACACCTTC
TRBV7-9	TRBJ2-7	few	TRBD2	11	CASGRGGEQYF	TGTGCCAGCGGCCGCGGGGGCGAGCAGTACTTC
TRBV6-5	TRBJ2-5	many	NA	13	CASSSEGQETQYF	TGCGCCAGCAGCTCCGAAGGACAAGAGACCCAGTACTTC
TRBV20-1	TRBJ1-5	NA	NA	13	CSAIGDSNQPQHF	TGCAGTGCTATCGGGGACAGCAATCAGCCCCAGCATTTT
TRBV7-9	TRBJ2-7	NA	NA	12	CASSFGDLEQYF	TGTGCCAGCAGCTTTGGGGACCTCGAGCAGTACTTC
TRBV29-1	TRBJ1-1	few	TRBD1	14	CSVDRTGMNTEAFF	TGCAGCGTTGATCGGACAGGCATGAACACTGAAGCTTTCTTT
TRBV5-1	TRBJ1-1	NA	NA	13	CASSVQANTEAFF	TGCGCCAGCAGCGTACAGGCGAACACTGAAGCTTTCTTT
TRBV10-3	TRBJ2-7	NA	NA	16	CAISELSGDPPYEQYF	TGTGCCATCAGTGAGCTCTCCGGGGACCCACCCTACGAGCAGTACTTC
TRBV12-3/TRBV12-4	TRBJ1-3	NA	NA	14	CASSGTSSGNTIYF	TGTGCCAGCAGTGGGACGAGCTCTGGAAACACCATATATTTT
TRBV20-1	TRBJ2-1	NA	TRBD2	15	CSARWDAGGWDEQFF	TGCAGTGCTAGATGGGACGCGGGGGGATGGGATGAGCAGTTCTTC
TRBV5-1	TRBJ1-2	NA	NA	17	CASSFAPDSLRWYGYTF	TGCGCCAGCAGCTTCGCCCCGGACAGCCTCCGGTGGTATGGCTACACCTTC
TRBV5-1	TRBJ2-1	NA	NA	13	CASSVVPPNEQFF	TGCGCCAGCAGCGTGGTGCCTCCTAATGAGCAGTTCTTC
TRBV7-6	TRBJ2-1	NA	NA	15	CASSLPSGQWNEQFF	TGTGCCAGCAGCTTACCCAGCGGGCAGTGGAATGAGCAGTTCTTC
TRBV6-5	TRBJ2-3	few	NA	17	CASSYSNGGASTDTQYF	TGTGCCAGCAGTTACTCGAACGGCGGAGCTAGCACAGATACGCAGTATTTT
TRBV30	TRBJ2-7	NA	NA	11	CAWSPVYEQYF	TGTGCCTGGAGCCCAGTCTACGAGCAGTACTTC
TRBV30	TRBJ2-3	NA	TRBD2	13	CACLAGYTDTQYF	TGTGCCTGTCTAGCGGGATACACAGATACGCAGTATTTT
TRBV5-1	TRBJ2-7	NA	TRBD1	14	CASSYRGTLYEQYF	TGCGCCAGCAGCTACAGGGGGACTCTCTACGAGCAGTACTTC
TRBV7-2	TRBJ1-1	NA	NA	15	CASRSGAGVNTEAFF	TGTGCCAGCAGGTCAGGGGCCGGGGTGAACACTGAAGCTTTCTTT
TRBV12-3/TRBV12-4	TRBJ2-4	NA	NA	15	CASSFQSRLEYIQYF	TGTGCCAGCAGTTTCCAATCCAGGCTCGAGTACATTCAGTACTTC
TRBV4-1	TRBJ1-2	few	NA	15	CASSQADGVGYGYTF	TGCGCCAGCAGCCAAGCGGATGGGGTGGGCTATGGCTACACCTTC
TRBV11-3	TRBJ2-1	NA	NA	13	CASSLRGYHEQFF	TGTGCCAGCAGCTTACGGGGGTACCATGAGCAGTTCTTC
TRBV5-1	TRBJ2-1	NA	TRBD2	16	CASSFGIGAGGNEQFF	TGCGCCAGCAGCTTTGGTATCGGAGCGGGAGGCAATGAGCAGTTCTTC
TRBV6-4	TRBJ2-2	few	TRBD2	13	CASPSGRAGELFF	TGTGCCAGCCCTAGCGGGAGAGCCGGGGAGCTGTTTTTT
TRBV7-9	TRBJ2-1	few	TRBD1	13	CASSTGQGNEQFF	TGTGCCAGCAGCACAGGACAGGGCAATGAGCAGTTCTTC
TRBV29-1	TRBJ2-2	NA	NA	11	CSAVNTGELFF	TGCAGCGCCGTGAACACCGGGGAGCTGTTTTTT